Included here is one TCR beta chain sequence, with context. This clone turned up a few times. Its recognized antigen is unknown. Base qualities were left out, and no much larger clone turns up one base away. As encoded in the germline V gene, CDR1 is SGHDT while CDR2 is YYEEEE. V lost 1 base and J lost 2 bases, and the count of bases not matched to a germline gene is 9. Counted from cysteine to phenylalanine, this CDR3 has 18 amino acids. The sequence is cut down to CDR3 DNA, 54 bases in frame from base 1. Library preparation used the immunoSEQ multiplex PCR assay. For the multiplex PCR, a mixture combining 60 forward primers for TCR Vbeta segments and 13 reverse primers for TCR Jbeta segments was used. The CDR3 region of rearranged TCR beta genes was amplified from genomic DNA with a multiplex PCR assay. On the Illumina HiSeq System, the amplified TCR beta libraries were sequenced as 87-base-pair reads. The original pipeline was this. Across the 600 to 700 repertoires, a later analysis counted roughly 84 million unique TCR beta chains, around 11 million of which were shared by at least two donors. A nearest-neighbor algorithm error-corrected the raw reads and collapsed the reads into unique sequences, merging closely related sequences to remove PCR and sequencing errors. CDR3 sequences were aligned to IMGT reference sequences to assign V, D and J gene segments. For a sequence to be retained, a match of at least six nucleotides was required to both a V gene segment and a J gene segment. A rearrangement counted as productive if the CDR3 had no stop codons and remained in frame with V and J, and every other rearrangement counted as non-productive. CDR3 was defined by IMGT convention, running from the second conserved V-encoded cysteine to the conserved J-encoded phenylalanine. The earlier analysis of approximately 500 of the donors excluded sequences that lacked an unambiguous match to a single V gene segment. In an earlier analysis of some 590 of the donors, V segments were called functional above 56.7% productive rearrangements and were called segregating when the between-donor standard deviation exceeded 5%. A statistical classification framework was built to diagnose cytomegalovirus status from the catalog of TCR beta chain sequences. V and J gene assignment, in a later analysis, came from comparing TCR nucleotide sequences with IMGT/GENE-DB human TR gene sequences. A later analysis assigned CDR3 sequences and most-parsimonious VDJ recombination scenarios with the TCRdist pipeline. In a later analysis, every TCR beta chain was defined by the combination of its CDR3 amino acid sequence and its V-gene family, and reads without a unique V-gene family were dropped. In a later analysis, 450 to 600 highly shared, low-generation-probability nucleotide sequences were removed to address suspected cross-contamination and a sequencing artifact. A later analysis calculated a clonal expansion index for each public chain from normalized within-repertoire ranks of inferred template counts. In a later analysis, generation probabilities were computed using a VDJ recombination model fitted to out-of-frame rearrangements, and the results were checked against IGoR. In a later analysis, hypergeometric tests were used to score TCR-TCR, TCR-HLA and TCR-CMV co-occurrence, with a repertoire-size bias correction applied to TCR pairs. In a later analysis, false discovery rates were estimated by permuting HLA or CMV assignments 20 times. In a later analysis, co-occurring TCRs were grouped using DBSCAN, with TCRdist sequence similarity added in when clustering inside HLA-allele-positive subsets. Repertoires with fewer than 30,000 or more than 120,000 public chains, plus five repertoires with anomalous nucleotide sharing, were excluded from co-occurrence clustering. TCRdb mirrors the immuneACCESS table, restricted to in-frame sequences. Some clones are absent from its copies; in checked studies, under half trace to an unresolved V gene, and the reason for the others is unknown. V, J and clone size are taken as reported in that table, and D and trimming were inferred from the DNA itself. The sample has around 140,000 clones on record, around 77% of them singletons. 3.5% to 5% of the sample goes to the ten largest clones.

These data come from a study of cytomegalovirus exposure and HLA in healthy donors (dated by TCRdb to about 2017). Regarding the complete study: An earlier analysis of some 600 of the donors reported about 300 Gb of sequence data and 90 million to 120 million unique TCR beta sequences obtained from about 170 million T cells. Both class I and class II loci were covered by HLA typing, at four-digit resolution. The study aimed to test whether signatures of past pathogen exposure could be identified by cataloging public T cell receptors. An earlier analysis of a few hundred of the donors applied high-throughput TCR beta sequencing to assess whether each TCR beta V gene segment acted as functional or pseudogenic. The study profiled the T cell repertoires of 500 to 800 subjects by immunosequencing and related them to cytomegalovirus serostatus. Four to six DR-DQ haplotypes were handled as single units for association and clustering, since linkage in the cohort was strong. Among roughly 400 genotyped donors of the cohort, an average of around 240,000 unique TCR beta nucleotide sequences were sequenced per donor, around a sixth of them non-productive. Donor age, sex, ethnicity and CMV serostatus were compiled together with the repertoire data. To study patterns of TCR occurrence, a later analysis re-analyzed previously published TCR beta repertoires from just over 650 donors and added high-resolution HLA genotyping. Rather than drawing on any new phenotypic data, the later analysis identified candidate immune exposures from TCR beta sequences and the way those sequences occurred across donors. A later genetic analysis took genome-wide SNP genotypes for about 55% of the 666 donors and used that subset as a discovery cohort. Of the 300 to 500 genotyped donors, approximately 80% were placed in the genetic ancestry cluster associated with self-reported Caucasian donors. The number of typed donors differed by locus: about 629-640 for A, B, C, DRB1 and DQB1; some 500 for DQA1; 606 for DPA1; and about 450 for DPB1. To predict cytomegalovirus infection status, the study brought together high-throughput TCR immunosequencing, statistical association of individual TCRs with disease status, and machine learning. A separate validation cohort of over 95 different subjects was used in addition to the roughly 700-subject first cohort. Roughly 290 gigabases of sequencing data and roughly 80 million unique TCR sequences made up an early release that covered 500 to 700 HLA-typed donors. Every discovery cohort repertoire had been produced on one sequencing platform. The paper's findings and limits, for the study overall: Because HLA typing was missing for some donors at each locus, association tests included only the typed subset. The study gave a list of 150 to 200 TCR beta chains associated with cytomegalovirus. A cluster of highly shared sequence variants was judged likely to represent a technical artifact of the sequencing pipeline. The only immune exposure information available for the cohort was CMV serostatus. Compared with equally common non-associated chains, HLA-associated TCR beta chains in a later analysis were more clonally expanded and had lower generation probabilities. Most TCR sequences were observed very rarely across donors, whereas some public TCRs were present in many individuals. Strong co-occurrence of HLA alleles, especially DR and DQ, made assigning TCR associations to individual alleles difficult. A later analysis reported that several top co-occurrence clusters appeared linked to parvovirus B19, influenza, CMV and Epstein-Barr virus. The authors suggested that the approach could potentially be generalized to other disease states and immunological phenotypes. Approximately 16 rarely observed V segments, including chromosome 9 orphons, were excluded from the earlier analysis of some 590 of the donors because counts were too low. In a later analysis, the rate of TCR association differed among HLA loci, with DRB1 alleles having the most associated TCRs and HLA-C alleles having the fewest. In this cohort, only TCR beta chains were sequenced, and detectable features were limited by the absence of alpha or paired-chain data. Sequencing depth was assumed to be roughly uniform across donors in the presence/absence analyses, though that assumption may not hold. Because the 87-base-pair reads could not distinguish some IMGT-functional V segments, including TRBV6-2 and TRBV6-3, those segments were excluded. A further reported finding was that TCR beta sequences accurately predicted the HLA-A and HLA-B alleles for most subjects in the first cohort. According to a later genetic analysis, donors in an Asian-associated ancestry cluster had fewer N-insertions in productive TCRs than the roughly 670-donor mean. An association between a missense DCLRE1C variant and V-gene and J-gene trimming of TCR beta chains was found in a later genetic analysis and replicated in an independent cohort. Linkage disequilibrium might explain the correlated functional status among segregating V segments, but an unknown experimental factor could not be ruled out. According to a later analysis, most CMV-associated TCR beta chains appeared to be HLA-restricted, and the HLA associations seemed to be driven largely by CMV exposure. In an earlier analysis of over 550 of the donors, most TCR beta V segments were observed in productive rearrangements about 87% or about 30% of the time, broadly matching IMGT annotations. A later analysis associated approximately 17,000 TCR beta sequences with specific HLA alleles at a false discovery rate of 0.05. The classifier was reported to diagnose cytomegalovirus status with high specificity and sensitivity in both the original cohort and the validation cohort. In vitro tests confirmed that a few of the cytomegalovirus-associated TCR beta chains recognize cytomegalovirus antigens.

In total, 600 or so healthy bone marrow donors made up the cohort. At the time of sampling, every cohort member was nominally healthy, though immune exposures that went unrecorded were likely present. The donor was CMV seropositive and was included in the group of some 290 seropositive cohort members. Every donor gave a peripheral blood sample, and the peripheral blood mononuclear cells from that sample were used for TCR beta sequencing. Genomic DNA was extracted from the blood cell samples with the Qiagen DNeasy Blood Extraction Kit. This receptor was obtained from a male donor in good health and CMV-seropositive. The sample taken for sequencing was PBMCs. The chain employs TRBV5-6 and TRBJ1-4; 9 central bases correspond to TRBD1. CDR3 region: CASSLYGGTGFTNEKLFF. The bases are TGTGCCAGCAGCTTGTATGGCGGGACAGGGTTCACTAATGAAAAACTGTTTTTT.